One sample yielded the 5 T cell receptor beta chains listed below, sequenced in a study of T cell responses to AZD1222 COVID-19 vaccine. Sequenced by immunoSEQ multiplex PCR; TCRdb stores in-frame clones only, minus some. The sample comprises approximately 110,000 clones, around 90% of which are singletons, and approximately 1.1% rests with the top ten. The sequences come from peripheral blood, collected on day 0 of AZD1222 vaccination. The source of these receptors is an adult in good health.

This clone was detected only once. This chain uses TRBV7-8 with TRBJ1-1; possible D gene TRBD1, 6 bases. This CDR3 has 15 residues. Germline V gene data show CDR1 as SGHVS and CDR2 as FQNEAQ. V lost 10 bases to trimming and J lost 4 bases, with 22 bases between them. CDR3 protein: CATQDIGQGTTEAFF. DNA for the CDR3: TGTGCCACCCAGGATATTGGGCAGGGGACCACTGAAGCTTTCTTT.

The chain recombines TRBV30 with TRBJ2-1; 11 bases align to TRBD2. Germline V gene data show CDR1 as GTSNPN and CDR2 as SVGIG (reference sequence). Unmatched junction bases numbered 7, after V lost 8 bases and J lost 1 base. The CDR3 runs 15 residues. The CDR3 DNA sequence: TGTGCCGGGATAGCGGGGGGGCTTTCCTACAATGAGCAGTTCTTC. Protein product: CAGIAGGLSYNEQFF.

This sequence joins TRBV5-6 and TRBJ2-3; TRBD1 aligns across 7 bases. This CDR3 is 15 amino acids long. CDR1 and CDR2 from the germline V gene are SGHDT and YYEEEE. Trimming took 4 bases from V and 0 from J; bases not matched to a gene: 5. In DNA, the CDR3 is TGTGCCAGCAGCGTGGGACAGTTAAGCACAGATACGCAGTATTTT. Translated: CASSVGQLSTDTQYF.

V is TRBV10-2 and J is TRBJ2-5; D perhaps matches TRBD2 (7 bases). The germline CDR1 and CDR2 sequences are WSHSY and SAAADI. V was shortened by 4 bases and J by 3 bases, with 15 bases between the two germline ends. There are 15 residues in the CDR3. CDR3 in amino acids: CASSVAPGGEETQYF. DNA of the CDR3: TGCGCCAGCAGTGTTGCGCCGGGGGGCGAAGAGACCCAGTACTTC.

This clone occurred once. The CDR3 DNA reads TGTGCCAGCTCAGCCGGGACAGAGAATTCACCCCTCCACTTT. Amino acid sequence: CASSAGTENSPLHF. V is TRBV18 and J is TRBJ1-6; TRBD1 aligns across 7 bases. In germline, CDR1 is KGHSH, CDR2 LQKENI. The trim removed 5 bases at V and 7 bases at J, leaving 5 bases unmatched. The CDR3 has 14 residues.